This T cell receptor beta chain appears in the sequencing data of a study of vaccination and CD4 T cells after COVID-19 (dated by TCRdb to 2021 to 2024). About the investigation overall: Convalescent patients had a positive SARS-CoV-2 result on nasal swab PCR, and of these patients, several had mild disease and one had severe disease. Post-vaccine blood samples were collected a median of 72 days after the second vaccine dose, ranging from about 13 to 250 days. The spike-specific CD4+ TCR repertoire was compared before and after mRNA vaccination in 10 COVID-19 convalescent patients and a handful of infection-naive healthy vaccine recipients. The convalescent cohort comprised six males and four females, including two Hispanic individuals, seven Caucasians, two Asians and one multiracial person. Control cultures used a CEFX viral epitope pool as positive control, an HIV-1 Nef peptide pool as negative control, or no peptide. Post-COVID blood samples from convalescent patients were collected a median of approximately 93 days after diagnosis, with a range of roughly 35 to 170 days. Overlapping spike peptide pools from SARS-CoV-2 and from the common cold coronaviruses HCoV-NL63, HCoV-OC43 and HCoV-229E were used as culture stimuli. Participants got two doses of the Pfizer-BioNTech BNT162b2 vaccine (n=8) or two doses of the Moderna mRNA-1273 vaccine (n=2). Beyond this particular receptor, the publication reports: In convalescent patients, a median approximately 89% of post-vaccine SARS-CoV-2-reactive clones were detected only after vaccination, suggesting vaccine-specific priming. In convalescent patients, nearly all vaccine-specific clones (304 of 307) were found to be mono-reactive for SARS-CoV-2 spike rather than cross-reactive with common cold coronaviruses. The number of convalescent patients in the study was relatively small, and the study did not examine early timepoints following natural infection. An increase in the median number of SARS-CoV-2-reactive clonotypes from some 20 after infection to 38 after vaccination was observed, but the change was not found to be significant.

According to the study, the label for this sample's treatment or condition signals: roughly nine-day PBMC culture with coronavirus spike peptide pools or control peptides (ViraFEST assay). To expand antigen-specific T cells with peptide pools and then pick out the expanded clonotypes through TCR sequencing, the study relied on the ViraFEST assay. Positive SARS-CoV-2 PCR tests in the convalescent patients dated from March to December 2020, before Alpha, Beta and Delta variants emerged in the United States. Under 2.5 million PBMCs per well were cultured in IMDM with approximately 5% human AB serum and approximately 10 IU/ml IL-2, plus 10 ug/ml peptide pools. Half of the culture medium was replaced with fresh IL-2-containing medium on days 3 and 7. After approximately 10 days of culture, CD4+ T cells were isolated by negative selection using the EasySep CD4+ T cell isolation kit. PBMCs were separated from whole blood using Ficoll-Paque Plus gradient centrifugation and then either used fresh or cryopreserved at -140C. Culture conditions were generally each tested in triplicate wells.

The CDR3 contains 14 residues, cysteine and phenylalanine counted. Here the CDR3 DNA is all that survives: 42 bases in frame from base 1. CDR1 DFQATT and CDR2 SNEGSKA were looked up in the germline V gene (reference sequence). V trim: 6 bases; J trim: 6 bases; unmatched bases: 11. The library was made by PCR. TCR sequencing of DNA from cultured CD4+ T cells used the Oncomine TCR Beta short-read assay at the Johns Hopkins FTIC core. The QIAamp micro DNA kit was used to extract genomic DNA from the cultured CD4+ T cells. Oncomine TCR Beta libraries from cultured CD4+ T cells were pooled using unique dual indexes and sequenced on an Illumina iSeq 100. Per the original workflow: Non-productive sequences were removed, and CDR3s that did not start with C, did not end with F or W, or were shorter than 7 amino acids were discarded. Antigen-specific clonotypes were identified with the MANAFEST web application by comparing peptide-stimulated wells with reference and other culture wells. Positive clones required FDR below 0.05, an odds ratio above 5, and productive frequency above 0.1% in at least two of three replicate wells. A clonotype counted as cross-reactive if it showed significant expansion both in the SARS-CoV-2 spike wells and in at least one common cold coronavirus spike condition. CDR3 homology was assessed with Levenshtein distances (stringdist) and unrooted phylogenetic trees (ape) in R version 3.6.1. Clones were called with MiXCR by TCRdb after fastp trimmed the public reads at Q25, and only in-frame beta chains were retained. Rows with a matching CDR3 protein are joined into one entry that keeps the most common DNA and genes. The V and J calls were determined by TCRdb, not by the authors. For this sample there are approximately 15,000 distinct CDR3 sequences; 30% appear just once. Of the sample, 15% to 20% falls within the top ten clones.

This clonotype was observed a handful of times. What this receptor recognizes is not known. No base-level quality is on record; no much larger clone is a single base apart. The clonotype was recovered from a human donor with COVID-19. The rearrangement combines TRBV20-1 with TRBJ1-2; TRBD1 agrees with 9 junctional bases. The specimen sequenced was cultured CD4+ T cells from blood. Here is the DNA: TGCAGTGCAGAGGTCCGGGACAGGGCAGATGGCTACACCTTC. It specifies CSAEVRDRADGYTF.